This T cell receptor beta chain was sequenced during a study of blood T cell repertoires in COVID-19. On the study more broadly: PBMCs, B-cell-depleted T cells, or T cells provided the cDNA or gDNA that made up the material.

As handled by the study authors: Amplifying reference gene primers gave estimates of nucleated cell counts. Sequenced by immunoSEQ multiplex PCR; TCRdb stores in-frame clones only, minus some. V and J calls plus clone size are reproduced from that table; the DNA served to infer D and trimming. The table lists fewer than 50,000 clones, around four fifths of them singletons. The CDR3 has 18 amino acids. Trimming left V 4 bases short and J 1 base short, with 22 bases between. CDR1 and CDR2 from the germline V gene are MGHRA and YSYEKL. The sequence was collected from a human donor in a cohort sampled during active COVID-19. Sample: peripheral blood. This chain uses TRBV4-1 with TRBJ1-1; the D gene is possibly TRBD1 (5 bases). The CDR3 DNA follows: TGCGCCAGCAGCCGTGGGGTAGGGGTCGGGGGGACGAACACTGAAGCTTTCTTT. Translated: CASSRGVGVGGTNTEAFF.